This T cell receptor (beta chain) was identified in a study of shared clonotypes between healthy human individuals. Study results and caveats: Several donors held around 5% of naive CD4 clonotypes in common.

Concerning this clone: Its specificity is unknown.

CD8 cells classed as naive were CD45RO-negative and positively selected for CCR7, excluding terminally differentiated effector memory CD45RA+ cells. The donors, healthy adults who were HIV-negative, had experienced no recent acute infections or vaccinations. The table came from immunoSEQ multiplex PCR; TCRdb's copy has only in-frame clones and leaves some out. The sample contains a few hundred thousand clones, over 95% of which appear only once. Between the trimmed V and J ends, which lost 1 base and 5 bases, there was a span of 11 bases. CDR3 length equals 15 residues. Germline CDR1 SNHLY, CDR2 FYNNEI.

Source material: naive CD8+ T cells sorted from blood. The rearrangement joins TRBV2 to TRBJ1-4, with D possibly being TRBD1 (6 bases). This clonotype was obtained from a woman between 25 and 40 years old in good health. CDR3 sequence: CASSEDRERNEKLFF. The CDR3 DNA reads TGTGCCAGCAGTGAAGACAGGGAAAGGAATGAAAAACTGTTTTTT.